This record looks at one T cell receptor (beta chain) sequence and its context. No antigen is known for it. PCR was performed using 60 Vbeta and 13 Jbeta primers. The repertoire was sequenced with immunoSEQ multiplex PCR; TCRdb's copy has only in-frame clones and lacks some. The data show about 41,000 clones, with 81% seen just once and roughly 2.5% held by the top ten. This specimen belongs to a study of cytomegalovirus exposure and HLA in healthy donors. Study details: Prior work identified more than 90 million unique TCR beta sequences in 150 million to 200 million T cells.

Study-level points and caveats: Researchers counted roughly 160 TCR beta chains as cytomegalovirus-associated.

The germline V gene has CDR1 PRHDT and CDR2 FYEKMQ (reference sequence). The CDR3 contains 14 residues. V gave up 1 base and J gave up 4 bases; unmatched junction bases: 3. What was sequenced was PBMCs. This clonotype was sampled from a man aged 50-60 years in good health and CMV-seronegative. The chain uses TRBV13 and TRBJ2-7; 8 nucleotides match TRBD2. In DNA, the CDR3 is TGTGCCAGCAGCTTAGCGAGCGGGAGATACGAGCAGTACTTC. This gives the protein CASSLASGRYEQYF.